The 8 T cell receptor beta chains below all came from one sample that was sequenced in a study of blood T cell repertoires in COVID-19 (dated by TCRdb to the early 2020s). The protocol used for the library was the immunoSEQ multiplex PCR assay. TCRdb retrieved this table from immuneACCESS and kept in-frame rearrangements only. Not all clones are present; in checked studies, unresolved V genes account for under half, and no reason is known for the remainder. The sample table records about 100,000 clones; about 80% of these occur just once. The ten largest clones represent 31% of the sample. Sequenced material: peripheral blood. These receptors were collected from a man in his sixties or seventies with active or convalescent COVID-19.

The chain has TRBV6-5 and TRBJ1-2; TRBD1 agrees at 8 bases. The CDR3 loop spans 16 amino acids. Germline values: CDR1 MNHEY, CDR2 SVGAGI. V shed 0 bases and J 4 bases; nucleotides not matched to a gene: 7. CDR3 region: CASSYSTGAVLYGYTF. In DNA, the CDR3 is TGTGCCAGCAGTTACTCGACAGGGGCGGTTCTCTATGGCTACACCTTC.

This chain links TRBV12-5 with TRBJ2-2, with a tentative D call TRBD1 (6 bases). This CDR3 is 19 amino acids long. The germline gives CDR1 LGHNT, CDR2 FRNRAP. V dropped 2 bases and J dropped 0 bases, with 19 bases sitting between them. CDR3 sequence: CASGLSPTPDSANTGELFF. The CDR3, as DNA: TGTGCTAGTGGTTTGTCCCCAACCCCGGACAGTGCGAACACCGGGGAGCTGTTTTTT. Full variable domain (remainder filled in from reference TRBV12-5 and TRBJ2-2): DARVTQTPRHKVTEMGQEVTMRCQPILGHNTVFWYRQTMMQGLELLAYFRNRAPLDDSGMPKDRFSAEMPDATLATLKIQPSEPRDSAVYFCASGLSPTPDSANTGELFFGEGSRLTVL.

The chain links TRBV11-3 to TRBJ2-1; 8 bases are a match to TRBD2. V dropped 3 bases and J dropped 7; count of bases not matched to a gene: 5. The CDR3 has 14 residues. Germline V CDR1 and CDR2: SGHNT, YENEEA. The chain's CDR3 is CASSFSGSGNEQFF. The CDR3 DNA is TGTGCCAGCAGCTTCAGCGGGAGTGGTAATGAGCAGTTCTTC.

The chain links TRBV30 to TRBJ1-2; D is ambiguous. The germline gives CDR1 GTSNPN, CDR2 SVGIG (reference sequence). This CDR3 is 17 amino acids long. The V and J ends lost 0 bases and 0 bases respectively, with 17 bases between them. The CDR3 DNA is TGTGCCTGGAGTGTCCTCCCCTTACAGACTACTAACTATGGCTACACCTTC. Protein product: CAWSVLPLQTTNYGYTF.

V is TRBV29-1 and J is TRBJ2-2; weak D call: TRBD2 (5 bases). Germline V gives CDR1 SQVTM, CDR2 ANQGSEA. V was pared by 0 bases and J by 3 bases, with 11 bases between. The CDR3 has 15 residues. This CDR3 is CSVEDLSRDTGELFF. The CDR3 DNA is TGCAGCGTTGAAGATCTCTCGCGGGACACCGGGGAGCTGTTTTTT.

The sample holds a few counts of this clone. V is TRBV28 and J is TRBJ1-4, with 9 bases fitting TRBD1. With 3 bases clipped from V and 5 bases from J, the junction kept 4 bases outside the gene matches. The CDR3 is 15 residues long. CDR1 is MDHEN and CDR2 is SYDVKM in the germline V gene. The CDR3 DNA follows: TGTGCCAGCAGTTTTTCGGGACAGGGAAATGAAAAACTGTTTTTT. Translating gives CASSFSGQGNEKLFF.

The CDR3 DNA reads TGTGCCAGCAGCCCTGACAAGTACGAGCAGTACTTC. Protein: CASSPDKYEQYF. The rearrangement links TRBV7-3 to TRBJ2-7; D not resolved. The CDR3 totals 12 residues. The V end was cut by 5 bases, the J end by 4 bases, with 9 bases between. Germline V gives CDR1 SGHTA, CDR2 FQGTGA.

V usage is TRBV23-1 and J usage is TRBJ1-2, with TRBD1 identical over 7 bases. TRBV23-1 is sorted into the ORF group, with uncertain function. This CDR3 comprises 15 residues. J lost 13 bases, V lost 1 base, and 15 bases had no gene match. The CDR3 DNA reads TGCGCCAGCAGTCAATTACCGGGACAGACCCTGGCTTGCACCTTC. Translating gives CASSQLPGQTLACTF.